This T cell receptor (beta chain) stems from a study of post-analysis software for immune sequencing data. The trim removed 3 bases at V and 1 base at J, leaving 7 bases unmatched. The CDR3 covers 16 residues. This clonotype was recorded a few times. Its antigen is unknown. cDNA libraries for TCR beta contained unique molecular identifiers. TCRdb used MiXCR to reprocess the PCR reads, holding one entry per CDR3 protein. The sample has fewer than 700,000 distinct CDR3 sequences, roughly two fifths seen once. Study observations and caveats: Comparison of patients with controls showed four or five TRBV segments more frequent in patients, TRBV5-6, TRBV5-1 and TRBV20-1 among them.

V is TRBV12-3 or TRBV12-4 and J is TRBJ2-5, with 8 bases that match TRBD2. The TCR sequence derives from a girl under 18 with multiple sclerosis. Sequencing was done on a sample of blood. CDR3 in amino acids: CASSLVGAGAQETQYF. CDR3 nucleotides: TGTGCCAGCAGTTTGGTGGGAGCGGGAGCCCAAGAGACCCAGTACTTC.